The entry that follows covers one TCR beta chain sequence. Naive CD8 cells lacked CD45RO, underwent positive selection for CCR7 and left out terminally differentiated effector memory CD45RA+ cells. This entry is derived from a study of shared clonotypes between healthy human individuals. V was trimmed by 4 bases and J by 2 bases, leaving 21 bases between them. Germline V CDR1 and CDR2: MDHEN, SYDVKM. This CDR3 region has 17 residues. Clones were sequenced by immunoSEQ multiplex PCR, and TCRdb holds only the in-frame ones, with some missing. The sample holds more than 2 million clones; 80% to 95% are singletons and the top ten take more than 1.5%.

This clonotype was sampled from a man aged 18-30 years in good health. Some clones in this sample may be carry-over from other donors' samples. The sequenced material came from naive CD8+ T cells from PBMCs. V is TRBV28 and J is TRBJ2-7; D gene unclear. The CDR3 DNA is TGTGCCAGCAGTTCCACGGCCGGGCCCCTTCCTACCTACGAGCAGTACTTC. Amino acid sequence: CASSSTAGPLPTYEQYF. The full variable domain, in which reference TRBV28 and TRBJ2-7 provide the parts outside the CDR3, is DVKVTQSSRYLVKRTGEKVFLECVQDMDHENMFWYRQDPGLGLRLIYFSYDVKMKEKGDIPEGYSVSREKKERFSLILESASTNQTSMYLCASSSTAGPLPTYEQYFGPGTRLTVT.